The next 9 T cell receptor beta chains were all read from a single sample in a study of spatial heterogeneity in lung cancer (dated by TCRdb to the late 2010s). Results and caveats for the whole study, not just this receptor: The tumor nonsynonymous mutation count correlated with the number of expanded intratumoral alpha and beta TCRs.

Library preparation used 5' RACE. TCRdb names NextSeq 500 as the instrument used. The public reads were quality trimmed at Q25 with fastp and then assembled into clones with MiXCR by TCRdb, keeping productive beta chains. Each entry merges the rows of one CDR3 protein and shows their most common DNA and genes. The sample has over 10,000 distinct CDR3 sequences on record, approximately 5.5% of them singletons. The top ten constitute almost 25% of the sample. In light of the paper, this sample's time point label describes: sample taken at primary tumor resection. The antigens for these receptors are not known. Sequenced here: lung tumor tissue, sampled at surgery. The source is a male donor with early-stage non-small cell lung cancer.

As for this clonotype: Because this beta chain is a stray read in a library intended to capture alpha chains, its abundance should not be given much weight. This sequence joins TRBV11-2 and TRBJ2-5; 7 nucleotides align to TRBD2. The CDR3 has 15 amino acids. CDR1 and CDR2 (germline): SGHAT, FQNNGV. V lost 4 bases and J lost 5; bases outside the gene matches: 10. In DNA form, the CDR3 reads TGTGCCAGCAGCTCGGCTGCTGGGGGGGTGGAGACCCAGTACTTC. It translates to CASSSAAGGVETQYF.

Ten or more counts support this clonotype. Little can be read into the size of this beta chain, an off-target read in a library designed for alpha chains. The CDR3 loop reads CASSESATGGGETQYF. The CDR3 DNA follows: TGCGCCAGCAGTGAGTCGGCGACAGGGGGCGGGGAGACCCAGTACTTC. V gene TRBV10-1 combines with J gene TRBJ2-5; 10 bases are shared with TRBD1. The CDR3 extends over 16 amino acids. The junction had 6 bases not matched to a gene; V was cut back by 0 bases and J by 5 bases. In germline, CDR1 is WNHNN, CDR2 SYGVQD (reference sequence).

This clonotype turned up a few times. This beta chain is an unintended read in a library built for alpha chains; its size means little. V usage is TRBV7-2 and J usage is TRBJ2-5; weak D call: TRBD1 (6 bases). Trimming left V 5 bases short and J 1 base short, with 14 bases between. CDR3 length: 15 amino acids. Germline values: CDR1 SGHTA, CDR2 FQGNSA. Here the CDR3 reads CASSPRMGAQETQYF. DNA for the CDR3: TGTGCCAGCAGCCCAAGGATGGGGGCCCAAGAGACCCAGTACTTC.

The table lists this clonotype with many counts. With the library built for alpha chains, this beta chain is off target and its frequency is not meaningful. CDR3 residues: CSVVAGGGVQETQYF. The CDR3 DNA is TGCAGCGTTGTCGCCGGTGGGGGGGTCCAAGAGACCCAGTACTTC. The chain joins TRBV29-1 to TRBJ2-5; 7 bases are shared with TRBD2. The CDR3 is 15 amino acids. The germline V gene encodes CDR1 SQVTM and CDR2 ANQGSEA. After removal of 4 bases from V and 1 base from J, the junction contained 9 bases not matched to a gene.

This clonotype was observed many times. Being off target in a library aimed at alpha chains, this beta chain has a size of little meaning. The V and J genes are TRBV5-6 and TRBJ2-7, with D uncertain. The CDR3 totals 14 residues. V was pared by 0 bases and J by 2 bases, with 9 bases between. Looked up from germline, CDR1 is SGHDT and CDR2 is YYEEEE. CDR3 sequence reads: CASSLGMRPYEQYF. The CDR3 nucleotides are TGTGCCAGCAGCTTGGGCATGAGGCCCTACGAGCAGTACTTC.

This clonotype was seen at least ten times. With the library built for alpha chains, this beta chain is off target and its frequency is not meaningful. The chain recombines TRBV4-3 with TRBJ2-7; D gene ambiguous. Germline CDR1 LGHNA, CDR2 YSLEER. Trimming left V 4 bases short and J 3 bases short, with 13 bases between. This CDR3 spans 14 amino acids. CDR3 sequence: CASSLERHLYEQYF. The CDR3 DNA follows: TGCGCCAGCAGCCTCGAGAGACACCTCTACGAGCAGTACTTC.

At least ten counts were recorded for this clonotype. Because the library targeted alpha chains, this beta chain is an off-target read whose size means little. V is TRBV7-9 and J is TRBJ1-2; D uncertain. Looked up from germline, CDR1 is SEHNR and CDR2 is FQNEAQ (reference sequence). The CDR3 consists of 13 residues. The V end lost 2 bases, the J end lost 4 bases, and 8 bases lay between the germline ends. The CDR3: CASSLRESYGYTF. CDR3 coding DNA: TGTGCCAGCAGCTTAAGAGAGAGCTATGGCTACACCTTC.

This clonotype was counted ten times or more. The library was designed around alpha chains, so this beta chain is a stray read whose abundance carries little weight. V is TRBV7-2 and J is TRBJ2-3, with D unclear. Trimming left V 5 bases short and J 0 bases short, with 15 bases between. The V gene's germline CDR1 is SGHTA and CDR2 FQGNSA. The length of the CDR3 is 16 residues. The CDR3 loop is CASSPSPFYSTDTQYF. Here the CDR3 DNA reads TGTGCCAGCAGCCCCTCGCCTTTTTATAGCACAGATACGCAGTATTTT.

This clonotype was picked up a small number of times. Because the library targeted alpha chains, this beta chain is an off-target read whose size means little. V and J are TRBV20-1 and TRBJ1-2; no reliable D call. The CDR3 runs 13 residues. Germline V CDR1 and CDR2: DFQATT, SNEGSKA (reference sequence). V was shortened by 4 bases and J by 3 bases, with 12 bases between the two germline ends. CDR3 DNA: TGCAGTGCTAAAGCGAGCGTTGACTATGGCTACACCTTC. Translation: CSAKASVDYGYTF.